The 17 T cell receptor beta chains below all came from one sample that was sequenced in a study of CD8+ T cells in alopecia areata listed by TCRdb under 2018. To prepare the library, the immunoSEQ multiplex PCR assay was applied. RNA was extracted from all samples and reverse transcribed into cDNA, which served as template for TCR sequencing. TCRdb obtained this table from immuneACCESS and retained in-frame rearrangements with V and J assigned. These tables miss some clones; where compared with another copy, unresolved V genes account for less than half of the shortfall, and the remainder is unexplained. Counted in this sample were 130,000 to 150,000 clones; around 82% of them appeared once. The ten largest clonotypes hold approximately 25% of the sample. What the time point label conveys for this sample: more than three weeks on oral tofacitinib. This specimen's treatment or condition label, interpreted: oral pan-JAK inhibitor, 5-10 mg twice daily.

The material sequenced was CD8+ T cells sorted from blood, taken at week 4, from a patient treated with tofacitinib. Source of these receptors: a human donor with alopecia areata.

In regard to this clone: One end of the junction varies from germline; a read error may be responsible. This chain joins TRBV6-1 and TRBJ1-6; 11 bases are a match to TRBD1. Germline values: CDR1 MNHNS, CDR2 SASEGT. This CDR3 is 15 amino acids long. The CDR3 reads CASSEGTGGNSPLHF. DNA for the CDR3: TGTGCCAGCAGCGAAGGGACAGGGGGTAATTCACCCCTCCACTTT.

The V gene is TRBV6-5, the J gene TRBJ1-1; 8 bases fit TRBD1. V trimming: 6 bases; J trimming: 1 base; junction bases outside the gene matches: 7. Looked up from germline, CDR1 is MNHEY and CDR2 is SVGAGI. The CDR3 runs 15 residues. CDR3 nucleotide sequence: TGTGCCAGCAGCCACCCCAGGGGGCAGAACACTGAAGCTTTCTTT. Translating it yields CASSHPRGQNTEAFF.

This clone was observed once. CDR3 sequence (DNA): TGTGCCAGCAGTTACTCGGGCGGGGGCACAGATACGCAGTATTTT. It translates to CASSYSGGGTDTQYF. The gene calls are TRBV6-5 and TRBJ2-3, with D possibly matching TRBD2 (6 bases). Trimming took 0 bases from V and 1 from J, leaving 8 bases between them. Per germline, CDR1 MNHEY and CDR2 SVGAGI. This CDR3 spans 15 amino acids.

The chain uses TRBV7-9 and TRBJ2-2; 11 nucleotides match TRBD2. Unmatched junction bases numbered 12, after V lost 2 bases and J lost 4 bases. There are 19 residues in the CDR3. CDR1 and CDR2 (germline): SEHNR, FQNEAQ (reference sequence). The CDR3 region is CASSLTASGGPKITGELFF. In DNA, the CDR3 is TGTGCCAGCAGCTTAACGGCTAGCGGGGGGCCAAAAATCACCGGGGAGCTGTTTTTT. Looking up the rest from reference TRBV7-9 and TRBJ2-2 gives the full variable domain: DTGVSQNPRHKITKRGQNVTFRCDPISEHNRLYWYRQTLGQGPEFLTYFQNEAQLEKSRLLSDRFSAERPKGSFSTLEIQRTEQGDSAMYLCASSLTASGGPKITGELFFGEGSRLTVL.

The chain combines TRBV5-1 with TRBJ1-1; the D gene is possibly TRBD1 (5 bases). Trimming stripped 3 bases from V and 0 bases from J, with 9 bases between. From germline, CDR1 is SGHRS and CDR2 YFSETQ. CDR3 size: 14 residues. The CDR3 DNA sequence: TGCGCCAGCAGCTGGGACCGCATGAACACTGAAGCTTTCTTT. Encoded protein: CASSWDRMNTEAFF.

The V gene is TRBV30, the J gene TRBJ1-2; the match to TRBD1 covers 8 bases. Germline lookup yields CDR1 GTSNPN and CDR2 SVGIG (reference sequence). Trimming took 7 bases from V and 1 from J; bases not matched to a gene: 5. CDR3 length: 13 residues. The CDR3 DNA reads TGTGCCTTTTGGACAGGGTTTAACTATGGCTACACCTTC. Its translation: CAFWTGFNYGYTF.

This rearrangement joins TRBV15 to TRBJ1-1; 7 bases match TRBD1. This CDR3 is built from 16 residues. After removal of 0 bases from V and 4 bases from J, the junction contained 8 bases not matched to a gene. CDR1 and CDR2 (germline): LNHNV, YYDKDF (reference sequence). The DNA for the CDR3 is TGTGCCACCAGCAGAGATCCCGCAGGGGGAATCACTGAAGCTTTCTTT. Amino acids: CATSRDPAGGITEAFF.

V usage is TRBV5-1 and J usage is TRBJ2-1, with 8 positions matching TRBD1. The CDR3 consists of 16 residues. The V gene's germline CDR1 is SGHRS and CDR2 YFSETQ. After removal of 0 bases from V and 4 bases from J, the junction contained 6 bases not matched to a gene. The CDR3 spells CASSLAGGGPYNEQFF. As DNA, the CDR3 is TGCGCCAGCAGCTTGGCAGGGGGCGGCCCTTACAATGAGCAGTTCTTC.

This chain connects TRBV5-1 to TRBJ1-1; 9 nucleotides align to TRBD1. CDR3 length equals 15 residues. The V gene end was trimmed by 2 bases and the J gene end by 1 base; junction bases not matched to a gene: 3. The germline V gene encodes CDR1 SGHRS and CDR2 YFSETQ. The CDR3: CASSFTGQGNTEAFF. CDR3 in DNA: TGCGCCAGCAGCTTCACGGGACAGGGGAACACTGAAGCTTTCTTT.

The chain recombines TRBV6-5 with TRBJ2-2, with 8 bases aligning to TRBD1. This CDR3 comprises 15 residues. CDR1 and CDR2 (germline): MNHEY, SVGAGI. Trimming at V came to 8 bases and at J to 2 bases, leaving 7 bases not matched to a gene. CDR3 coding DNA: TGTGCCAGCGGGGAGACAGGGGACAACACCGGGGAGCTGTTTTTT. Translated: CASGETGDNTGELFF.

This chain joins TRBV7-9 and TRBJ2-3; unclear D gene. The CDR3 runs 16 residues. Germline loops: CDR1 SEHNR, CDR2 FQNEAQ (reference sequence). Trimming took off 1 base at V and 3 bases at J, with 14 bases between the two ends. The CDR3 here is CASSLGYGDRTDTQYF. CDR3 nucleotides: TGTGCCAGCAGCTTAGGTTACGGCGATCGAACAGATACGCAGTATTTT.

The CDR3 is CASSHAGAAEQYF. The CDR3 region has the DNA TGTGCCAGCAGCCATGCAGGGGCTGCCGAGCAGTACTTC. The chain recombines TRBV5-4 with TRBJ2-7; D possibly corresponds to TRBD1 (6 bases). Germline V CDR1 and CDR2: SGHNT, YYREEE (reference sequence). Trimming took 4 bases from V and 6 from J, leaving 14 bases between them. The CDR3 is 13 residues long. Together with reference TRBV5-4 and TRBJ2-7, the CDR3 gives the full variable domain: ETGVTQSPTHLIKTRGQQVTLRCSSQSGHNTVSWYQQALGQGPQFIFQYYREEENGRGNFPPRFSGLQFPNYSSELNVNALELDDSALYLCASSHAGAAEQYFGPGTRLTVT.

The table lists this clone with a few counts. V usage is TRBV13 and J usage is TRBJ2-7; D may be TRBD1 or TRBD2 (5 bases each). The V end was cut by 5 bases, the J end by 5 bases, with 13 bases between. Germline V gene data show CDR1 as PRHDT and CDR2 as FYEKMQ (reference sequence). The CDR3 runs 13 residues. The CDR3 spells CASSPPEGNEQYF. As DNA, the CDR3 is TGTGCCAGCAGCCCCCCTGAGGGGAACGAGCAGTACTTC. Together with reference TRBV13 and TRBJ2-7, the CDR3 gives the full variable domain: AAGVIQSPRHLIKEKRETATLKCYPIPRHDTVYWYQQGPGQDPQFLISFYEKMQSDKGSIPDRFSAQQFSDYHSELNMSSLELGDSALYFCASSPPEGNEQYFGPGTRLTVT.

The sample holds one count of this clone. CDR3 region: CASSPTSGAFGEQYF. The CDR3 region has the DNA TGTGCCAGCAGCCCTACTAGCGGGGCCTTCGGGGAGCAGTACTTC. V and J are TRBV4-2 and TRBJ2-7, with 10 bases that match TRBD2. V trimming: 4 bases; J trimming: 7 bases; junction bases outside the gene matches: 10. The germline V gene has CDR1 LGHNA and CDR2 YNFKEQ. The CDR3 is 15 amino acids.

The chain uses TRBV7-8 and TRBJ2-2, with D maybe TRBD1 (5 bases). This CDR3 has 16 residues. The germline V and J ends were trimmed by 5 bases and 3 bases, with 16 bases remaining between them. The germline V gene encodes CDR1 SGHVS and CDR2 FQNEAQ. CDR3 sequence: CASSGSRGQDTGELFF. The CDR3 DNA is TGTGCCAGCAGCGGATCAAGAGGACAAGACACCGGGGAGCTGTTTTTT.

This chain links TRBV5-4 with TRBJ2-5; D is possibly TRBD1 or TRBD2 (5 bases each). The V end lost 0 bases, the J end lost 1 base, and 7 bases lay between the germline ends. CDR1 and CDR2 from the germline V gene are SGHNT and YYREEE (reference sequence). This CDR3 is built from 14 residues. CDR3 region: CASSLVGTQETQYF. The CDR3 DNA reads TGTGCCAGCAGCTTGGTGGGGACCCAAGAGACCCAGTACTTC.

This rearrangement joins TRBV4-1 to TRBJ2-1; possibly TRBD1 or TRBD2 for D (5 bases each). Looked up from germline, CDR1 is MGHRA and CDR2 is YSYEKL. Trimming cost V 8 bases and J 7 bases, with 6 bases left between them. The CDR3 loop spans 10 amino acids. This CDR3 reads CASGGNEQFF. CDR3 DNA sequence: TGCGCCAGCGGGGGTAATGAGCAGTTCTTC.